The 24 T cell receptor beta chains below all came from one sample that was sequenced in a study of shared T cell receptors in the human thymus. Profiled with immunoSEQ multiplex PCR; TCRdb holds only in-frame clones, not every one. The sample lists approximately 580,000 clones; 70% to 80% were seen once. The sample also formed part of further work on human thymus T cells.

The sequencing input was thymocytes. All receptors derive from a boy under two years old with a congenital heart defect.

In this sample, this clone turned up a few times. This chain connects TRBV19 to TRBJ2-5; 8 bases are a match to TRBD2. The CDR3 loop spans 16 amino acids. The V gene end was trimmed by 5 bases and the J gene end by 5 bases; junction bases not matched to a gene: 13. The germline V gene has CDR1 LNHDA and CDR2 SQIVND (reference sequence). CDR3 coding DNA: TGTGCCAGTAGTTTCATATCAGCGGGAGAAGGCGAGACCCAGTACTTC. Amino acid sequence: CASSFISAGEGETQYF. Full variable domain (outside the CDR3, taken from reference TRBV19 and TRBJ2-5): DGGITQSPKYLFRKEGQNVTLSCEQNLNHDAMYWYRQDPGQGLRLIYYSQIVNDFQKGDIAEGYSVSREKKESFPLTVTSAQKNPTAFYLCASSFISAGEGETQYFGPGTRLLVL.

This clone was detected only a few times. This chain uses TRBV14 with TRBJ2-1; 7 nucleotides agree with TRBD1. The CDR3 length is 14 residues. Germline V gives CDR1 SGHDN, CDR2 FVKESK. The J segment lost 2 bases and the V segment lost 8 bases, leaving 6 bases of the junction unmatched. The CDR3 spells CASFRGTAYNEQFF. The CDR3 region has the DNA TGTGCCAGCTTCAGGGGGACAGCCTACAATGAGCAGTTCTTC.

The CDR3 is CASSIRTSGSRGEQFF. CDR3 DNA: TGTGCCAGCAGTATCCGGACTAGCGGGAGTCGAGGTGAGCAGTTCTTC. This chain uses TRBV27 with TRBJ2-1, with 13 nucleotides matching TRBD2. Germline V lookup: CDR1 MNHEY, CDR2 SMNVEV (reference sequence). The ends lost 5 bases at V and 9 bases at J; junction bases unmatched: 10. The CDR3 is 16 residues long.

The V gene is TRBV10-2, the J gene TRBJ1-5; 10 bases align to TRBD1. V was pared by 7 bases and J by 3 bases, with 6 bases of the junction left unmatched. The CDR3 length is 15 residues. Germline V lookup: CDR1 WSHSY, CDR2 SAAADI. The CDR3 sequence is CASTRDRGNNQPQHF. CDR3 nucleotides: TGCGCCAGCACCCGGGACAGGGGTAACAATCAGCCCCAGCATTTT.

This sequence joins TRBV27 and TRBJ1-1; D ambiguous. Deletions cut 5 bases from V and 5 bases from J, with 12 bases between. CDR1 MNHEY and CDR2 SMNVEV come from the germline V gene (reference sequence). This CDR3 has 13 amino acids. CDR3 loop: CASSASSGTEAFF. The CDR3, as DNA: TGTGCCAGCAGTGCGTCCTCCGGTACTGAAGCTTTCTTT.

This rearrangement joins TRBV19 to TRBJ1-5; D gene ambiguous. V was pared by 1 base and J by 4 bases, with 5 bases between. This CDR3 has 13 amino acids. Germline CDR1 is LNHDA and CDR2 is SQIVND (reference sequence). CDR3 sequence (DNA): TGTGCCAGTAGTATAGGCAGGAATCAGCCCCAGCATTTT. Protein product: CASSIGRNQPQHF. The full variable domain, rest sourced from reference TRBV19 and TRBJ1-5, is DGGITQSPKYLFRKEGQNVTLSCEQNLNHDAMYWYRQDPGQGLRLIYYSQIVNDFQKGDIAEGYSVSREKKESFPLTVTSAQKNPTAFYLCASSIGRNQPQHFGDGTRLSIL.

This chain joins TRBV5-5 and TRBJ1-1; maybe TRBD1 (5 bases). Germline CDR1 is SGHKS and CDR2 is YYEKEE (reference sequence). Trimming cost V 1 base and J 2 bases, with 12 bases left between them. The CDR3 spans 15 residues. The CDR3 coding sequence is TGTGCCAGCAGCTTGTCGCGGGACTTCAACACTGAAGCTTTCTTT. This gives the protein CASSLSRDFNTEAFF.

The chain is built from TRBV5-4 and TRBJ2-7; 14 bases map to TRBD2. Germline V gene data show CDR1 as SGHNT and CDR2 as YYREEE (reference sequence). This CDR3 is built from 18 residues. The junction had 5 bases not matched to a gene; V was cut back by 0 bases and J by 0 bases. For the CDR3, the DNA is TGTGCCAGCAGCTTGGAGGGACTAGCGGGGGAATACTCCTACGAGCAGTACTTC. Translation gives CASSLEGLAGEYSYEQYF.

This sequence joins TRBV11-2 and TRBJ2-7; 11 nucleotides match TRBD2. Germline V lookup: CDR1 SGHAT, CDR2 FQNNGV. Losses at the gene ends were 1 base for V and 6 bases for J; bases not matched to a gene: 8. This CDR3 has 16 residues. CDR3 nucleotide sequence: TGTGCCAGCAGCTTAGTAATCCCTGGACTAGCGGGCGAGCAGTACTTC. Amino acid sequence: CASSLVIPGLAGEQYF.

CDR3 protein: CASSLGAGKGEQFF. CDR3 nucleotide sequence: TGTGCCAGCAGCTTAGGAGCGGGAAAGGGTGAGCAGTTCTTC. The rearrangement links TRBV7-8 to TRBJ2-1, with 7 bases aligning to TRBD2. The CDR3 is 14 residues long. The germline V gene encodes CDR1 SGHVS and CDR2 FQNEAQ. The V and J ends lost 1 base and 9 bases, in that order; junction bases with no gene match: 6.

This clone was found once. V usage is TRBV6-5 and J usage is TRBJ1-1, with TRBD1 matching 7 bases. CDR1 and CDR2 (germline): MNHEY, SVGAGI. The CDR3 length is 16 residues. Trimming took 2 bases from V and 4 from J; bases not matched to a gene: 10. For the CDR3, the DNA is TGTGCCAGCAGTTACCGGCCGCTGGACAGGAGCACTGAAGCTTTCTTT. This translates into CASSYRPLDRSTEAFF.

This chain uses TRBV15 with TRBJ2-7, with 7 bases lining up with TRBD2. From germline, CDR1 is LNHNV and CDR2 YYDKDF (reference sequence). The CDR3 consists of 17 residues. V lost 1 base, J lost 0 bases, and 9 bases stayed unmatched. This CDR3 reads CATSRARDYPISYEQYF. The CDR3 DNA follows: TGTGCCACCAGCAGAGCCCGGGACTACCCTATCTCCTACGAGCAGTACTTC.

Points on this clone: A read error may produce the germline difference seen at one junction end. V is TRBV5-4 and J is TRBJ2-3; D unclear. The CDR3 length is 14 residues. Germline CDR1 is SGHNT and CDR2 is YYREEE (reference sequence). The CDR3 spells CASSLVFSTDTQYF. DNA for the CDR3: TGTGCCAGCAGTTTGGTGTTCTCCACAGATACGCAGTATTTT.

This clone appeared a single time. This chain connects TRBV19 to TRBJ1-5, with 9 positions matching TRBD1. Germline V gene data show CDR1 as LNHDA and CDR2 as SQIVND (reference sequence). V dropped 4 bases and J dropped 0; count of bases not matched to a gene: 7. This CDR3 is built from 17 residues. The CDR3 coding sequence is TGTGCCAGTAGTAGGACAGGGGCCCGATATAGCAATCAGCCCCAGCATTTT. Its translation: CASSRTGARYSNQPQHF.

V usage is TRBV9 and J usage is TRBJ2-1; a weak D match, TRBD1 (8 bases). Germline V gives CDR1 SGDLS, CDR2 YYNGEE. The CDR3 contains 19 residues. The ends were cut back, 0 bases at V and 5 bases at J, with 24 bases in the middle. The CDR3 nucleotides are TGTGCCAGCAGCGTAGGACAGGGGAGGGGGCCGGACCCCGACAATGAGCAGTTCTTC. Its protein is CASSVGQGRGPDPDNEQFF.

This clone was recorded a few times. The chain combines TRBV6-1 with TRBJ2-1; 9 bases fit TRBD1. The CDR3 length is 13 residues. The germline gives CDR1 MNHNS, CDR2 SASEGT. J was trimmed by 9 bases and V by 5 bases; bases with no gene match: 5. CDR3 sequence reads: CASSQGQGGEQFF. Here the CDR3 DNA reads TGTGCCAGCAGTCAGGGACAGGGTGGTGAGCAGTTCTTC.

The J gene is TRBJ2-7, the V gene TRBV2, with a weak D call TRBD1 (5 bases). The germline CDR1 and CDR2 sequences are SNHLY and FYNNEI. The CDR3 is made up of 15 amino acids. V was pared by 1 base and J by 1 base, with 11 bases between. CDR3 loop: CASSEGAGRSYEQYF. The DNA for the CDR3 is TGTGCCAGCAGTGAAGGGGCAGGGCGGTCCTACGAGCAGTACTTC.

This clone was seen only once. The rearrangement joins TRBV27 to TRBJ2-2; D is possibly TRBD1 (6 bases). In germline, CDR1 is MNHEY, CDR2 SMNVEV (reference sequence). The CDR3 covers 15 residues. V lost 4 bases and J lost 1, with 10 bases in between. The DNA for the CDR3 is TGTGCCAGCAGTTCGTACAGGGAGAACACCGGGGAGCTGTTTTTT. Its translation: CASSSYRENTGELFF.

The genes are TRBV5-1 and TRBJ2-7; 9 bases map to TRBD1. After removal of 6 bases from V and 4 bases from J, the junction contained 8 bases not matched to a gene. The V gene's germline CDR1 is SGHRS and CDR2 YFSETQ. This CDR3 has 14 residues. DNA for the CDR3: TGCGCCAGCACGAGGATACAGGGGGCGTACGAGCAGTACTTC. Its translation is CASTRIQGAYEQYF. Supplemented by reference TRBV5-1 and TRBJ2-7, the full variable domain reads KAGVTQTPRYLIKTRGQQVTLSCSPISGHRSVSWYQQTPGQGLQFLFEYFSETQRNKGNFPGRFSGRQFSNSRSEMNVSTLELGDSALYLCASTRIQGAYEQYFGPGTRLTVT.

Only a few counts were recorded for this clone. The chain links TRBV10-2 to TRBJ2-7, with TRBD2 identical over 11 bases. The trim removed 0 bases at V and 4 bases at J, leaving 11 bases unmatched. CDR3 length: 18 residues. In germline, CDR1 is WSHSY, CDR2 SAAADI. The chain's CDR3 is CASSESVAGGPLQYEQYF. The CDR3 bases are TGCGCCAGCAGTGAGTCGGTAGCGGGAGGGCCCCTACAATACGAGCAGTACTTC.

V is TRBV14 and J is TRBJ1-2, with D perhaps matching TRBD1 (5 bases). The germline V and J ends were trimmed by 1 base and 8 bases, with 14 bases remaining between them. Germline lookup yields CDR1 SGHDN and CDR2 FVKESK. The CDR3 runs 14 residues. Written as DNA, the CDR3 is TGTGCCAGCAGCCAAGGTCTTAGGGAGGGGGGCTACACCTTC. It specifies CASSQGLREGGYTF.

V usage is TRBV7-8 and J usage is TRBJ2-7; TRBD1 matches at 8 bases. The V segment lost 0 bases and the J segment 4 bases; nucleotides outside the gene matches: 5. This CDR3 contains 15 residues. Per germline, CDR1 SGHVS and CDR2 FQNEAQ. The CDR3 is CASSLAGQGAYEQYF. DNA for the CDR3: TGTGCCAGCAGCTTAGCAGGGCAGGGGGCATACGAGCAGTACTTC.

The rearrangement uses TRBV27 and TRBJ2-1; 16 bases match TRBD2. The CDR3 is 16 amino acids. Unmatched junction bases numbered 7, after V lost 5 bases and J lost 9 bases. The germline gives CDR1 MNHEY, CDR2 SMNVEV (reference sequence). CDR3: CASSLGTSGRVGEQFF. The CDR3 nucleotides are TGTGCCAGCAGTCTAGGGACTAGCGGGAGGGTTGGTGAGCAGTTCTTC.

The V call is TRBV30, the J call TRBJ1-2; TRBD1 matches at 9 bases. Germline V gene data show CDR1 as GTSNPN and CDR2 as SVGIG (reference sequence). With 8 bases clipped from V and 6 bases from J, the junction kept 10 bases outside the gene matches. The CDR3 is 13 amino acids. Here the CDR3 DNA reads TGTGCCAGACACAGGGGGCGCTTTGATGGCTACACCTTC. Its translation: CARHRGRFDGYTF.